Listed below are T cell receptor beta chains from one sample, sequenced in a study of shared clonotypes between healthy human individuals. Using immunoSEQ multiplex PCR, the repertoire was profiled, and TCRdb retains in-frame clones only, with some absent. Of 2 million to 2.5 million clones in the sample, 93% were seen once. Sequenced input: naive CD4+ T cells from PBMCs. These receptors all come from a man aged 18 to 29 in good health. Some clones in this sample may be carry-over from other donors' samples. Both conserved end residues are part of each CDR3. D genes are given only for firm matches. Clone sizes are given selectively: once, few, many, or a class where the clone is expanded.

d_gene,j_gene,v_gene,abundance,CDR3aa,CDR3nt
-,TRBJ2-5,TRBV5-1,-,CASSLEAYKGTQYF,TGCGCCAGCAGCTTGGAGGCTTACAAGGGGACCCAGTACTTC
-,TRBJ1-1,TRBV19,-,CASSILLANTEAFF,TGTGCCAGTAGTATTCTACTAGCGAACACTGAAGCTTTCTTT
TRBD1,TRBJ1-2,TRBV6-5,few,CASSHRGRGGYTF,TGTGCCAGCAGTCACAGGGGGCGAGGTGGCTACACCTTC
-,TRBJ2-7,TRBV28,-,CASSSRDFRSF,TGTGCCAGCAGTTCCCGGGACTTCAGAAGCTTC
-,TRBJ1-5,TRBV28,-,CASNTGIYQPQHF,TGTGCCAGCAATACAGGGATTTATCAGCCCCAGCATTTT
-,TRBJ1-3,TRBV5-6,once,CASSFYRSGNTIYF,TGTGCCAGCAGCTTTTACAGGTCTGGAAACACCATATATTTT
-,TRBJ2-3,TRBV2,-,CASSIFADTQYF,TGTGCCAGCAGTATTTTCGCAGATACGCAGTATTTT
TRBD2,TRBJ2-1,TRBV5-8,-,CASSLWVAGINNEQFF,TGTGCCAGCAGTTTGTGGGTAGCGGGAATAAACAATGAGCAGTTCTTC
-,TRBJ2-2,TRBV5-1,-,CASSRGTDTGELFF,TGCGCCAGCAGCCGGGGGACTGATACCGGGGAGCTGTTTTTT
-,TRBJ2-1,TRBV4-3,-,CASSQDGALSYNEQFF,TGCGCCAGCAGCCAAGATGGCGCACTCTCCTACAATGAGCAGTTCTTC
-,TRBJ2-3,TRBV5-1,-,CASSFGGADTQYF,TGCGCCAGCAGCTTCGGCGGAGCGGATACGCAGTATTTT
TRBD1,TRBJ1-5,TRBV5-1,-,CASSLFAGGGQPQHF,TGCGCCAGCAGCTTATTCGCAGGGGGAGGGCAGCCCCAGCATTTT
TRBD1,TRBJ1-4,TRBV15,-,CATSDGTGVEKLFF,TGTGCCACCAGCGATGGGACAGGGGTCGAAAAACTGTTTTTT
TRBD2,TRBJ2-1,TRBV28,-,CASTGQTSGRVTYNEQFF,TGTGCCAGCACGGGCCAGACTAGCGGGAGGGTAACCTACAATGAGCAGTTCTTC
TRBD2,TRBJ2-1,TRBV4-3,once,CASSQGAGDYEQFF,TGCGCCAGCAGCCAAGGGGCGGGAGATTATGAGCAGTTCTTC
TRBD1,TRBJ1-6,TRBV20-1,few,CSALQGSPLHF,TGCAGTGCATTACAGGGGTCACCCCTCCACTTT
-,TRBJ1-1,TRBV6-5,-,CASSYEGRRTEAFF,TGTGCCAGCAGTTACGAGGGGCGTCGCACTGAAGCTTTCTTT
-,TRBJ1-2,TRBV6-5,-,CASSSPGRDYGYTF,TGTGCCAGCAGTTCCCCTGGGAGGGACTATGGCTACACCTTC